The entry below describes one T cell receptor (beta chain). Authors' data handling: Amplification from reference gene primers served as the basis for estimated nucleated cell counts. Only in-frame clones appear in the TCRdb table, and some are missing; sequencing was by immunoSEQ multiplex PCR. The V and J calls and clone size come from that table; D and trimming were worked out from the DNA. Of a few hundred thousand clones listed, about 89% are singletons. Participants were aged about 18 to 90 years, lived in over 20 US areas, and enrolled virtually. Assignment of participants to cohorts was predicated upon participant-reported clinical history. The data originate from a study of blood T cell repertoires in COVID-19. Study-wide background: Sources were T cells, B-cell-depleted T cells, or PBMCs; the material itself was cDNA or gDNA.

Trimming removed 4 bases from V and 1 base from J; junction bases left unmatched: 3. Germline V gene sequence: CDR1 LGHDT, CDR2 YNNKEL (reference sequence). The CDR3 sequence is 15 residues long. J is TRBJ2-1 and V is TRBV3-1 (or the pseudogene TRBV3-2), with 8 bases lining up with TRBD2. This sequence was found in a human donor in a cohort exposed to, infected with or recovered from COVID-19 (not recorded which). The donor label of this sample is uncertain. Sequencing input: PBMCs or T cells enriched from blood (not recorded which). The CDR3 nucleotides read TGTGCCAGCAGCCTTCGGGGGGGGTCCTACAATGAGCAGTTCTTC. Translated: CASSLRGGSYNEQFF.